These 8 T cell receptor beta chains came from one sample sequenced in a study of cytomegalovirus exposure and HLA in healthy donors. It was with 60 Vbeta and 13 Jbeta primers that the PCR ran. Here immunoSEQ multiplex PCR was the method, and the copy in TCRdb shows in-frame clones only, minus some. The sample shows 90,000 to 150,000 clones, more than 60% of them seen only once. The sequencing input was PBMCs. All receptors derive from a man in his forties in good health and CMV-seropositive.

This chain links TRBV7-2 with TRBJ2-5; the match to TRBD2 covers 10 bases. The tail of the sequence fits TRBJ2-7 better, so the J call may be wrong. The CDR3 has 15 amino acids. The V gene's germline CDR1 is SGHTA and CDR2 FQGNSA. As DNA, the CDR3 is TGTGCCAGCAGTTTGCTAGCGGGGGACTCCTACGAGCAGTACTTC. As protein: CASSLLAGDSYEQYF.

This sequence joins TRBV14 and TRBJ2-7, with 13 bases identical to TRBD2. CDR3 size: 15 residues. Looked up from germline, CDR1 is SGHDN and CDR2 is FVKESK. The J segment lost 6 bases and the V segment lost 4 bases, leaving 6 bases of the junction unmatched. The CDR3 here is CASSPRLAGGSEQYF. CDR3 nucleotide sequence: TGTGCCAGCAGCCCAAGACTAGCGGGAGGAAGCGAGCAGTACTTC. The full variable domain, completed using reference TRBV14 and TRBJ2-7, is EAGVTQFPSHSVIEKGQTVTLRCDPISGHDNLYWYRRVMGKEIKFLLHFVKESKQDESGMPNNRFLAERTGGTYSTLKVQPAELEDSGVYFCASSPRLAGGSEQYFGPGTRLTVT.

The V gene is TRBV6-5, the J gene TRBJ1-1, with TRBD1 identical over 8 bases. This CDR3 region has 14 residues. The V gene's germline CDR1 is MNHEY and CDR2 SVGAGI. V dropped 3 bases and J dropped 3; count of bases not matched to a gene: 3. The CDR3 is CASSYQTGDTEAFF. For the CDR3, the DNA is TGTGCCAGCAGTTATCAGACAGGGGACACTGAAGCTTTCTTT.

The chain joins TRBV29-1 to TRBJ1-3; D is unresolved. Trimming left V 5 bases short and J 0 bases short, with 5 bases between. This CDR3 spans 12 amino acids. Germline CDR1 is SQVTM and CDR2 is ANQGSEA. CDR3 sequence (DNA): TGCAGCGTTCTCAGCTCTGGAAACACCATATATTTT. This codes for CSVLSSGNTIYF. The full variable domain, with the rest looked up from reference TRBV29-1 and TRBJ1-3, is SAVISQKPSRDICQRGTSLTIQCQVDSQVTMMFWYRQQPGQSLTLIATANQGSEATYESGFVIDKFPISRPNLTFSTLTVSNMSPEDSSIYLCSVLSSGNTIYFGEGSWLTVV.

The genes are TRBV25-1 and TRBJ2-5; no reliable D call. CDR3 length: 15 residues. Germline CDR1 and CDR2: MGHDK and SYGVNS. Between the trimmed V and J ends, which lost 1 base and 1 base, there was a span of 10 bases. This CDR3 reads CASSESKQPQETQYF. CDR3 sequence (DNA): TGTGCCAGCAGTGAATCAAAACAGCCCCAAGAGACCCAGTACTTC.

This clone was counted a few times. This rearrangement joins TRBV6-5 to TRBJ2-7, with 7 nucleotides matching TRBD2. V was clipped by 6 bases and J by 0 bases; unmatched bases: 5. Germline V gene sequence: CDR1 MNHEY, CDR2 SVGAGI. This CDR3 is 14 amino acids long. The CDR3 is CASRARDYSYEQYF. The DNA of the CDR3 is TGTGCCAGCAGGGCCCGGGACTACTCCTACGAGCAGTACTTC.

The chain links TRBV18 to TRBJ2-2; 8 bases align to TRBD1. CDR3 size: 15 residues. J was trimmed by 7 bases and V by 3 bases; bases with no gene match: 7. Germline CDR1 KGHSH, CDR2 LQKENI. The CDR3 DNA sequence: TGTGCCAGCTCACCGCAGACAGGGGTGGACGGGGAGCTGTTTTTT. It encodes CASSPQTGVDGELFF.

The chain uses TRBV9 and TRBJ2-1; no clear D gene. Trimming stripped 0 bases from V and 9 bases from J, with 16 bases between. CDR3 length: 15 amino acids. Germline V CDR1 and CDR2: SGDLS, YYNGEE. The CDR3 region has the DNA TGTGCCAGCAGCGTAGCAACTTCGCCTACGGGTGAGCAGTTCTTC. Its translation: CASSVATSPTGEQFF.